The next 17 T cell receptor beta chains were all read from a single sample in a study of blood T cell repertoires in COVID-19. The data were produced by immunoSEQ multiplex PCR, yet TCRdb's version contains in-frame clones alone and is incomplete. The table includes approximately 210,000 clones, around nine tenths detected once. Material for sequencing was peripheral blood. These TCRs come from a middle-aged man with acute or convalescent COVID-19.

This clone has only one observation. This specimen includes other DNA sequences encoding the same CDR3. The chain links TRBV7-2 to TRBJ1-1, with D hard to call. This CDR3 is 14 amino acids long. Germline lookup yields CDR1 SGHTA and CDR2 FQGNSA. V lost 4 bases and J 0 bases, leaving 9 bases between the germline ends. This chain's CDR3 is CASSSGSMNTEAFF. The CDR3 DNA reads TGTGCCAGCAGCTCGGGATCCATGAACACTGAAGCTTTCTTT. The whole variable domain, remainder taken from reference TRBV7-2 and TRBJ1-1, is GAGVSQSPSNKVTEKGKDVELRCDPISGHTALYWYRQSLGQGLEFLIYFQGNSAPDKSGLPSDRFSAERTGGSVSTLTIQRTQQEDSAVYLCASSSGSMNTEAFFGQGTRLTVV.

V and J are TRBV7-2 and TRBJ2-1; 8 bases fit TRBD2. The CDR3 contains 14 residues. Germline V gives CDR1 SGHTA, CDR2 FQGNSA. The V and J ends lost 5 bases and 9 bases, in that order; junction bases with no gene match: 9. In DNA form, the CDR3 reads TGTGCCAGCAGCGTAGGTAGCGGGATGGCTGAGCAGTTCTTC. Protein product: CASSVGSGMAEQFF.

This chain joins TRBV25-1 and TRBJ1-1; no definite D call. The CDR3 runs 16 residues. CDR1 and CDR2 (germline): MGHDK, SYGVNS. Deletions cut 5 bases from V and 1 base from J, with 17 bases between. The CDR3 DNA reads as TGTGCCAGCAGTCATAGTCCCCCCACAGAGAACACTGAAGCTTTCTTT. Protein: CASSHSPPTENTEAFF.

The gene calls are TRBV19 and TRBJ1-5; 8 nucleotides align to TRBD1. The J segment lost 2 bases and the V segment lost 8 bases, leaving 5 bases of the junction unmatched. The V gene's germline CDR1 is LNHDA and CDR2 SQIVND (reference sequence). The CDR3 is 14 residues long. The CDR3 bases are TGTGCCAGTGATGACAGGGGCGGCAATCAGCCCCAGCATTTT. This translates into CASDDRGGNQPQHF.

The J gene is TRBJ1-5, the V gene TRBV15; D might be TRBD1 (5 bases). CDR3 size: 18 residues. V lost 3 bases and J lost 4, with 22 bases in between. Germline V gene lookup returns CDR1 LNHNV and CDR2 YYDKDF (reference sequence). The CDR3 loop reads CATSRAGISFVGNQPQHF. The CDR3 nucleotides read TGTGCCACCAGCAGGGCAGGGATTAGTTTTGTTGGGAATCAGCCCCAGCATTTT. Full variable domain (outside the CDR3, taken from reference TRBV15 and TRBJ1-5): DAMVIQNPRYQVTQFGKPVTLSCSQTLNHNVMYWYQQKSSQAPKLLFHYYDKDFNNEADTPDNFQSRRPNTSFCFLDIRSPGLGDTAMYLCATSRAGISFVGNQPQHFGDGTRLSIL.

This rearrangement joins TRBV29-1 to TRBJ2-1; possibly TRBD2 for D (6 bases). Trimming cost V 7 bases and J 4 bases, with 14 bases left between them. Per germline, CDR1 SQVTM and CDR2 ANQGSEA. CDR3 size: 13 residues. The CDR3 is CSGVGTAYNEQFF. In DNA form, the CDR3 reads TGCAGCGGTGTCGGGACTGCATACAATGAGCAGTTCTTC.

The table lists this clone with a count of one. The chain is built from TRBV4-3 and TRBJ2-1, with a weak D call TRBD2 (6 bases). The CDR3 covers 16 residues. CDR1 and CDR2 from the germline V gene are LGHNA and YSLEER. Between the trimmed V and J ends, which lost 0 bases and 2 bases, there was a span of 11 bases. The CDR3 loop reads CASSQDRLAPYNEQFF. For the CDR3, the DNA is TGCGCCAGCAGCCAAGATCGGCTAGCGCCCTACAATGAGCAGTTCTTC.

The chain recombines TRBV6-6 with TRBJ2-7, with 14 bases fitting TRBD2. CDR3 length: 16 amino acids. Trimming at V came to 8 bases and at J to 6 bases, leaving 12 bases not matched to a gene. Looked up from germline, CDR1 is MNHNY and CDR2 is SVGAGI (reference sequence). The CDR3, as DNA: TGTGCCAGCGGGGGACGGGGACTAGCGGGAGTAGGCGAGCAGTACTTC. It codes for CASGGRGLAGVGEQYF.

The rearrangement links TRBV29-1 to TRBJ1-1, with D tentatively TRBD1 (6 bases). The germline V gene encodes CDR1 SQVTM and CDR2 ANQGSEA. This CDR3 spans 14 amino acids. The V end was cut by 7 bases, the J end by 3 bases, with 18 bases between. CDR3 amino acids: CSAAPGAQDTEAFF. CDR3 DNA sequence: TGCAGCGCTGCTCCAGGGGCGCAGGACACTGAAGCTTTCTTT.

This clone has just a few counts. The gene calls are TRBV11-2 and TRBJ2-1; TRBD2 agrees at 10 bases. The CDR3 totals 14 residues. V shed 7 bases, J shed 3 bases, and the junction held 3 bases outside the gene matches. Germline CDR1 is SGHAT and CDR2 is FQNNGV. The CDR3 DNA follows: TGTGCCAGCACGTTAGCGGGAGGCTACAATGAGCAGTTCTTC. It is translated as CASTLAGGYNEQFF.

The V call is TRBV29-1, the J call TRBJ2-1; perhaps TRBD1 as D (6 bases). Germline CDR1 and CDR2: SQVTM and ANQGSEA. The CDR3 runs 12 residues. The V and J ends lost 4 bases and 6 bases respectively, with 10 bases between them. The CDR3, as DNA: TGCAGCGTTGTAGGGGGACGCAATGAGCAGTTCTTC. This encodes CSVVGGRNEQFF.

The table lists this clone with a count of one. The chain has TRBV6-5 and TRBJ2-7; the match to TRBD1 covers 7 bases. Germline V gene lookup returns CDR1 MNHEY and CDR2 SVGAGI. The CDR3 is 15 residues long. Losses at the gene ends were 0 bases for V and 6 bases for J; bases not matched to a gene: 8. CDR3 amino acids: CASSYSNRGESEQYF. For the CDR3, the DNA is TGTGCCAGCAGTTACTCGAACAGGGGAGAGAGCGAGCAGTACTTC.

This chain uses TRBV7-8 with TRBJ2-1, with 11 bases aligning to TRBD2. This CDR3 region has 17 residues. The J segment lost 4 bases and the V segment lost 5 bases, leaving 10 bases of the junction unmatched. Germline V gene sequence: CDR1 SGHVS, CDR2 FQNEAQ. The CDR3 sequence: CASSPIPSGGFYNEQFF. Here the CDR3 DNA reads TGTGCCAGCAGCCCTATACCTAGCGGGGGGTTTTACAATGAGCAGTTCTTC. The whole variable domain, filled in from reference TRBV7-8 and TRBJ2-1, reads GAGVSQSPRYKVAKRGQDVALRCDPISGHVSLFWYQQALGQGPEFLTYFQNEAQLDKSGLPSDRFFAERPEGSVSTLKIQRTQQEDSAVYLCASSPIPSGGFYNEQFFGPGTRLTVL.

The V gene is TRBV3-1 (or the pseudogene TRBV3-2), the J gene TRBJ2-3, with 12 nucleotides matching TRBD2. CDR1 is LGHDT and CDR2 is YNNKEL in the germline V gene (reference sequence). The CDR3 runs 17 residues. The V gene end was trimmed by 0 bases and the J gene end by 6 bases; junction bases not matched to a gene: 7. The CDR3 DNA is TGTGCCAGCAGCCAAGATATCCTAGCGGGGGGGCGGGATACGCAGTATTTT. It specifies CASSQDILAGGRDTQYF.

This clone showed up just once. The chain recombines TRBV29-1 with TRBJ2-1, with TRBD2 identical over 7 bases. There are 13 residues in the CDR3. CDR1 is SQVTM, CDR2 ANQGSEA, per germline. J lost 2 bases, V lost 5 bases, and 3 bases had no gene match. CDR3 in amino acids: CSVRLATYNEQFF. CDR3 sequence (DNA): TGCAGCGTTCGACTAGCCACCTACAATGAGCAGTTCTTC.

This chain uses TRBV6-5 with TRBJ1-1; no definite D call. V was trimmed by 4 bases and J by 10 bases, leaving 16 bases between them. Germline lookup yields CDR1 MNHEY and CDR2 SVGAGI. The CDR3 has 13 residues. The CDR3 spells CASSSENIRPAFF. The DNA of the CDR3 is TGTGCCAGCAGTTCGGAGAACATCCGGCCAGCTTTCTTT.

The chain combines TRBV4-1 with TRBJ2-7; no definite D call. Germline loops: CDR1 MGHRA, CDR2 YSYEKL. There are 14 residues in the CDR3. V was cut by 4 bases and J by 6 bases, with 16 bases left in between. This chain's CDR3 is CASSLIDNLSEQYF. CDR3 nucleotides: TGCGCCAGCAGCCTTATTGACAATCTAAGCGAGCAGTACTTC.